The 32 T cell receptor beta chains below come from one sample, sequenced in a study of control samples from healthy donors and cancer patients. The repertoire was sequenced with immunoSEQ multiplex PCR; TCRdb's copy has only in-frame clones and lacks some. The table lists more than 150,000 clones, roughly 93% of them singletons. Specimen: blood. Every receptor here comes from a man in his forties or fifties in good health.

The V gene is TRBV11-2, the J gene TRBJ2-7; either TRBD1 or TRBD2 may fit D (5 bases each). CDR3 length equals 15 residues. Germline V gene data show CDR1 as SGHAT and CDR2 as FQNNGV. V dropped 0 bases and J dropped 2 bases, with 11 bases sitting between them. CDR3 protein: CASSLEPGPTYEQYF. The CDR3 DNA follows: TGTGCCAGCAGCTTAGAACCGGGACCGACCTACGAGCAGTACTTC.

A single count supports this clone. At one end the junction does not follow the germline gene, possibly because of a read error. The J gene is TRBJ2-2, the V gene TRBV4-1, with D perhaps TRBD2 (6 bases). The germline gives CDR1 MGHRA, CDR2 YSYEKL. The CDR3 length is 14 residues. The CDR3 DNA reads TGCGCCAGCAGCCCCCTGGGGGGTACCGAGGAGCTGTTTTTT. This encodes CASSPLGGTEELFF.

The chain is built from TRBV2 and TRBJ2-2, with 10 nucleotides matching TRBD1. The V gene end was trimmed by 6 bases and the J gene end by 3 bases; junction bases not matched to a gene: 4. CDR1 is SNHLY, CDR2 FYNNEI, per germline. This CDR3 has 15 amino acids. The CDR3 nucleotides read TGTGCCAGCAGGAGACAGGGGGCGGACACCGGGGAGCTGTTTTTT. Protein: CASRRQGADTGELFF.

The gene calls are TRBV19 and TRBJ2-3, with 7 bases identical to TRBD1. With V trimmed by 6 bases and J by 4 bases, 7 bases remained unmatched. From germline, CDR1 is LNHDA and CDR2 SQIVND (reference sequence). This CDR3 is 14 amino acids long. CDR3 coding DNA: TGTGCCAGTAGGACAGGGCTTGGTTCAGATACGCAGTATTTT. Residues: CASRTGLGSDTQYF.

V usage is TRBV5-1 and J usage is TRBJ1-2; 8 nucleotides agree with TRBD1. Germline V CDR1 and CDR2: SGHRS, YFSETQ. V gave up 0 bases and J gave up 4 bases; unmatched junction bases: 11. There are 17 residues in the CDR3. The CDR3, as DNA: TGCGCCAGCAGCTTGGTTCAGGGGGCTTATTCGGCCTATGGCTACACCTTC. Protein sequence: CASSLVQGAYSAYGYTF.

The V call is TRBV27, the J call TRBJ1-6, with a possible D match to TRBD1 (6 bases). CDR1 and CDR2 from the germline V gene are MNHEY and SMNVEV (reference sequence). The CDR3 extends over 12 amino acids. The V gene lost 6 bases and the J gene lost 9 bases, with 9 bases spanning the gap. DNA for the CDR3: TGTGCCAGCAGACAGGGTTCTTCACCCCTCCACTTT. Translated, it gives CASRQGSSPLHF.

The gene calls are TRBV5-6 and TRBJ2-3; D gene unclear. V was cut by 5 bases and J by 12 bases, with 16 bases left in between. Germline values: CDR1 SGHDT, CDR2 YYEEEE. There are 12 residues in the CDR3. The CDR3 DNA reads TGTGCCAGCAGTTACGACTCCCTGCCCCAGTATTTT. Translating it yields CASSYDSLPQYF.

The chain links TRBV13 to TRBJ1-2, with D unclear. The germline gives CDR1 PRHDT, CDR2 FYEKMQ (reference sequence). CDR3 length equals 14 residues. Trimming shortened V by 1 base and J by 0 bases, and 6 bases separated the two germline ends. Here the CDR3 reads CASSLETTNYGYTF. The CDR3, as DNA: TGTGCCAGCAGCTTAGAAACAACTAACTATGGCTACACCTTC.

The rearrangement links TRBV9 to TRBJ2-7; 8 nucleotides agree with TRBD1. V lost 4 bases to trimming and J lost 3 bases; unmatched junction nucleotides: 6. The V gene's germline CDR1 is SGDLS and CDR2 YYNGEE. This CDR3 contains 14 residues. The CDR3 spells CASSPGGQGYEQYF. DNA of the CDR3: TGTGCCAGCAGCCCCGGAGGACAGGGCTACGAGCAGTACTTC. The whole variable domain, filled in from reference TRBV9 and TRBJ2-7, reads DSGVTQTPKHLITATGQRVTLRCSPRSGDLSVYWYQQSLDQGLQFLIQYYNGEERAKGNILERFSAQQFPDLHSELNLSSLELGDSALYFCASSPGGQGYEQYFGPGTRLTVT.

This clone was recorded a few times. The chain joins TRBV12-3 or TRBV12-4 to TRBJ1-2, with a tentative D call TRBD1 (6 bases). The CDR3 length is 12 residues. The V gene lost 3 bases and the J gene lost 8 bases, with 10 bases spanning the gap. The chain's CDR3 is CASSFRDTGYTF. The CDR3 bases are TGTGCCAGCAGTTTTAGGGACACCGGCTACACCTTC.

This rearrangement joins TRBV9 to TRBJ2-7; TRBD1 matches 8 bases. The trim removed 4 bases at V and 2 bases at J, leaving 8 bases unmatched. CDR3 size: 15 residues. Germline CDR1 SGDLS, CDR2 YYNGEE. CDR3 nucleotides: TGTGCCAGCAGCCCCCAGGGGGCGGAAACCTACGAGCAGTACTTC. Translation: CASSPQGAETYEQYF.

The rearrangement joins TRBV2 to TRBJ2-1; the match to TRBD1 covers 12 bases. Germline lookup yields CDR1 SNHLY and CDR2 FYNNEI. V shed 4 bases and J 8 bases; nucleotides not matched to a gene: 6. The CDR3 extends over 15 amino acids. The CDR3 bases are TGTGCCAGCAGTGTTGGGACAGGGGGCGGGGATGAGCAGTTCTTC. It yields the protein CASSVGTGGGDEQFF. Together with reference TRBV2 and TRBJ2-1, the CDR3 gives the full variable domain: EPEVTQTPSHQVTQMGQEVILRCVPISNHLYFYWYRQILGQKVEFLVSFYNNEISEKSEIFDDQFSVERPDGSNFTLKIRSTKLEDSAMYFCASSVGTGGGDEQFFGPGTRLTVL.

This sequence joins TRBV5-4 and TRBJ2-7; the match to TRBD2 covers 8 bases. This CDR3 spans 16 amino acids. Germline V gene lookup returns CDR1 SGHNT and CDR2 YYREEE (reference sequence). V gave up 0 bases and J gave up 0 bases; unmatched junction bases: 5. This chain's CDR3 is CASSLGSSGASYEQYF. The CDR3 DNA reads as TGTGCCAGCAGCTTGGGAAGTAGCGGGGCCTCCTACGAGCAGTACTTC.

The J gene is TRBJ1-1, the V gene TRBV27; D unresolved. Germline V lookup: CDR1 MNHEY, CDR2 SMNVEV (reference sequence). This CDR3 comprises 13 residues. V lost 3 bases and J 0 bases, leaving 5 bases between the germline ends. This CDR3 reads CASSFRMNTEAFF. The DNA for the CDR3 is TGTGCCAGCAGTTTCAGGATGAACACTGAAGCTTTCTTT.

V and J are TRBV28 and TRBJ2-2; the D is unclear. Trimming removed 3 bases from V and 7 bases from J, with 12 bases in between. CDR3 length: 14 residues. Per germline, CDR1 MDHEN and CDR2 SYDVKM. CDR3 sequence (DNA): TGTGCCAGCAGTTTTGTCAGATCTGGCGGGGAGCTGTTTTTT. Residues: CASSFVRSGGELFF.

This chain joins TRBV9 and TRBJ2-1; D is perhaps TRBD2 (6 bases). V lost 0 bases and J 9 bases, leaving 19 bases between the germline ends. In germline, CDR1 is SGDLS, CDR2 YYNGEE. The CDR3 consists of 16 residues. In DNA form, the CDR3 reads TGTGCCAGCAGCGTAGGGGGAGGTCCAGGGCACGGTGAGCAGTTCTTC. It specifies CASSVGGGPGHGEQFF.

This sequence joins TRBV3-1 (or the pseudogene TRBV3-2) and TRBJ2-7, with 8 bases fitting TRBD1. Germline assignment: CDR1 LGHDT and CDR2 YNNKEL (reference sequence). After removal of 4 bases from V and 6 bases from J, the junction contained 17 bases not matched to a gene. The CDR3 sequence is 17 residues long. CDR3 coding DNA: TGTGCCAGCAGCCCCCGGGACAGGAGTATCTTTCCTACCGAGCAGTACTTC. It encodes CASSPRDRSIFPTEQYF.

The chain joins TRBV20-1 to TRBJ1-5; 7 bases match TRBD1. This CDR3 is built from 14 residues. With V trimmed by 3 bases and J by 1 base, 3 bases remained unmatched. The germline gives CDR1 DFQATT, CDR2 SNEGSKA (reference sequence). CDR3 nucleotides: TGCAGTGCTAGTAGGGGGCAGAGCAATCAGCCCCAGCATTTT. Translating it yields CSASRGQSNQPQHF.

This chain joins TRBV7-3 and TRBJ2-3; 10 bases align to TRBD1. The germline CDR1 and CDR2 sequences are SGHTA and FQGTGA. The V gene end was trimmed by 2 bases and the J gene end by 6 bases; junction bases not matched to a gene: 8. The CDR3 contains 16 residues. The CDR3 is CASSLDLGDRGDTQYF. The DNA for the CDR3 is TGTGCCAGCAGCTTAGACTTGGGGGACAGGGGCGATACGCAGTATTTT.

V usage is TRBV6-5 and J usage is TRBJ2-7; D is uncertain. CDR1 and CDR2 from the germline V gene are MNHEY and SVGAGI. V lost 8 bases, J lost 1 base, and 15 bases lay in between. The CDR3 extends over 14 amino acids. Here the CDR3 DNA reads TGTGCCAGCTCCGCCGGACCCGAATCCTACGAGCAGTACTTC. It translates to CASSAGPESYEQYF.

The genes are TRBV14 and TRBJ2-7; either TRBD1 or TRBD2 may fit D (5 bases each). In germline, CDR1 is SGHDN, CDR2 FVKESK. V was trimmed by 4 bases and J by 1 base, leaving 17 bases between them. This CDR3 region has 16 residues. The CDR3 region has the DNA TGTGCCAGCAGCCGCGGCCCCGGGACGGGATCCTACGAGCAGTACTTC. Translated, it gives CASSRGPGTGSYEQYF.

The V call is TRBV27, the J call TRBJ2-7; possibly TRBD2 for D (5 bases). V was clipped by 2 bases and J by 2 bases, with 7 bases between them. The germline gives CDR1 MNHEY, CDR2 SMNVEV (reference sequence). CDR3 size: 13 residues. CDR3 sequence: CASSLDGTYEQYF. The CDR3 region has the DNA TGTGCCAGCAGTTTAGACGGGACCTACGAGCAGTACTTC.

DNA for the CDR3: TGTGCCAGCAGGCTCAGGGGTGGGGACAGCCGTTTTAATGAAAAACTGTTTTTT. It yields the protein CASRLRGGDSRFNEKLFF. The V gene is TRBV27, the J gene TRBJ1-4, with 7 bases identical to TRBD1. The V and J ends lost 6 bases and 4 bases, in that order; junction bases with no gene match: 17. Germline-derived CDR1 and CDR2 are MNHEY and SMNVEV (reference sequence). The length of the CDR3 is 18 residues.

J is TRBJ1-3 and V is TRBV5-1, with D possibly TRBD1 on 6 matching bases. V was shortened by 3 bases and J by 2 bases, with 9 bases between the two germline ends. CDR3 length equals 14 residues. CDR1 is SGHRS, CDR2 YFSETQ, per germline. DNA for the CDR3: TGCGCCAGCAGCTCGCAGGGGACTGGAAACACCATATATTTT. It encodes CASSSQGTGNTIYF.

The chain employs TRBV3-1 (or the pseudogene TRBV3-2) and TRBJ2-7, with 9 bases fitting TRBD2. The trim removed 4 bases at V and 7 bases at J, leaving 8 bases unmatched. The germline V gene encodes CDR1 LGHDT and CDR2 YNNKEL (reference sequence). The CDR3 has 14 residues. CDR3 sequence reads: CASSRAGGPGEQYF. The DNA of the CDR3 is TGTGCCAGCAGCCGGGCGGGAGGGCCTGGTGAGCAGTACTTC.

The rearrangement joins TRBV5-1 to TRBJ2-1; D is unclear. The CDR3 is 13 residues long. The V gene lost 5 bases and the J gene lost 6 bases, with 12 bases spanning the gap. Germline assignment: CDR1 SGHRS and CDR2 YFSETQ. The CDR3: CASRKQELNEQFF. The CDR3 bases are TGCGCCAGCAGAAAGCAAGAGCTCAATGAGCAGTTCTTC.

The V call is TRBV5-1, the J call TRBJ2-1; tentatively, D is TRBD1 or TRBD2 (6 bases each). This CDR3 contains 16 residues. V was trimmed by 4 bases and J by 3 bases, leaving 17 bases between them. Per germline, CDR1 SGHRS and CDR2 YFSETQ. CDR3 protein: CASSPEGVADYNEQFF. In DNA form, the CDR3 reads TGCGCCAGCAGCCCGGAGGGGGTCGCGGACTACAATGAGCAGTTCTTC.

The chain uses TRBV3-1 (or the pseudogene TRBV3-2) and TRBJ2-1; tentatively, D is TRBD2 (5 bases). Germline CDR1 is LGHDT and CDR2 is YNNKEL (reference sequence). V shed 2 bases and J shed 3 bases, with 8 bases lying between them. CDR3 length: 14 amino acids. CDR3 amino acids: CASSQRGYYNEQFF. The CDR3, as DNA: TGTGCCAGCAGCCAACGGGGTTACTACAATGAGCAGTTCTTC.

CDR3: CASRHSTGGEKLFF. CDR3 coding DNA: TGTGCCAGCAGGCACTCCACAGGGGGCGAAAAACTGTTTTTT. The chain couples TRBV6-6 to TRBJ1-4; 9 bases agree with TRBD1. The CDR3 extends over 14 amino acids. Unmatched junction bases numbered 7, after V lost 6 bases and J lost 8 bases. Germline CDR1 and CDR2: MNHNY and SVGAGI (reference sequence).

The chain combines TRBV3-1 (or the pseudogene TRBV3-2) with TRBJ1-2; TRBD1 agrees at 8 bases. V lost 5 bases to trimming and J lost 5 bases; unmatched junction nucleotides: 4. CDR3 length: 13 residues. Germline CDR1 LGHDT, CDR2 YNNKEL (reference sequence). The CDR3 nucleotides read TGTGCCAGCAGCGGACAGGGAAGGTATGGCTACACCTTC. This encodes CASSGQGRYGYTF.

The V gene is TRBV18, the J gene TRBJ2-1; D call uncertain. CDR3 size: 13 residues. The V gene lost 3 bases and the J gene lost 8 bases, with 11 bases spanning the gap. The germline V gene has CDR1 KGHSH and CDR2 LQKENI. The CDR3 sequence: CASSPPNGDEQFF. Written as DNA, the CDR3 is TGTGCCAGCTCACCTCCCAATGGCGATGAGCAGTTCTTC.

The chain has TRBV2 and TRBJ1-1, with TRBD1 matching over 7 bases. Per the germline V gene, CDR1 is SNHLY and CDR2 is FYNNEI. V gave up 9 bases and J gave up 4 bases; unmatched junction bases: 11. The CDR3 has 14 residues. As DNA, the CDR3 is TGTGCCAGTCTCAGACAGGGAATGGGCACTGAAGCTTTCTTT. Protein sequence: CASLRQGMGTEAFF.